The present entry profiles one TCR beta chain with its context. The table lists this clone with a count of one. What this receptor recognizes is not known. No base-level quality is on record; no much larger clone is a single base apart. The cohort was made up of around 720 healthy bone marrow donors. At the time of sampling, all cohort members were nominally healthy, though unrecorded immune exposures were likely present. The donor tested CMV seropositive, placing the donor among the 250 to 350 seropositive members of the cohort. Each donor provided a peripheral blood sample, and peripheral blood mononuclear cells were used for TCR beta sequencing. The Qiagen DNeasy Blood Extraction Kit was used to extract genomic DNA from the blood cell samples. The CDR3 measures 13 amino acids from cysteine to phenylalanine. CDR3 DNA only is kept here, 39 bases in frame from base 1. From a lookup of the germline V gene, CDR1 and CDR2 are MNHEY and SVGAGI. Ends trimmed: V by 7 bases, J by 4 bases; bases unmatched to a gene: 5.

The library was built by means of the immunoSEQ multiplex PCR assay. The multiplex PCR relied on a mix of 60 forward primers for TCR Vbeta segments and 13 reverse primers for TCR Jbeta segments. The CDR3 region of rearranged TCR beta genes was amplified from genomic DNA by a multiplex PCR assay. The amplified TCR beta libraries were sequenced on the Illumina HiSeq System as 87-base-pair reads. Regarding the original processing steps: Across the 640 or so repertoires, a later analysis counted 80 million or so unique TCR beta chains, around 11 million of which were shared by at least two donors. Raw reads were error-corrected and collapsed into unique sequences with a nearest-neighbor algorithm that merged closely related sequences to remove PCR and sequencing errors. V, D and J gene segments were assigned by aligning CDR3 sequences to IMGT reference sequences. For a sequence to be retained, at least a six-nucleotide match to both a V gene segment and a J gene segment was required. Rearrangements were called productive when the CDR3 lacked stop codons and stayed in frame with V and J; all others were non-productive. Following IMGT convention, CDR3 was defined as the stretch from the second conserved V-encoded cysteine to the conserved J-encoded phenylalanine. In an earlier analysis of 587 of the donors, sequences lacking an unambiguous match to a single V gene segment were excluded. An earlier analysis of a few hundred of the donors classified V segments as functional when productive rearrangements were above 56.7% and as segregating when the standard deviation between donors was above 5%. To diagnose cytomegalovirus status from the catalog of TCR beta chain sequences, a statistical classification framework was built. A later analysis assigned V and J genes by comparing TCR nucleotide sequences with IMGT/GENE-DB human TR gene sequences. Using the TCRdist pipeline, a later analysis assigned CDR3 sequences along with most-parsimonious VDJ recombination scenarios. A later analysis defined each TCR beta chain by its CDR3 amino acid sequence plus V-gene family, and excluded reads lacking a unique V-gene family. A later analysis removed several hundred highly shared, low-generation-probability nucleotide sequences to deal with suspected cross-contamination and a sequencing artifact. For each public chain, a later analysis derived a clonal expansion index from normalized ranks of inferred template counts within each repertoire. Generation probabilities in a later analysis came from a VDJ recombination model fitted to out-of-frame rearrangements, and those results were checked against IGoR. In a later analysis, hypergeometric tests were used to score TCR-TCR, TCR-HLA and TCR-CMV co-occurrence, with a repertoire-size bias correction applied to TCR pairs. In a later analysis, false discovery rates were estimated by permuting HLA or CMV assignments 20 times. In a later analysis, co-occurring TCRs were grouped using DBSCAN, and TCRdist sequence similarity was added for clustering within HLA-allele-positive subsets. Repertoires with fewer than 30,000 or more than 120,000 public chains were left out of co-occurrence clustering, as were five repertoires with anomalous nucleotide sharing. Imported from immuneACCESS, the table was reduced by TCRdb to in-frame sequences with V and J called. These copies leave out some clones; in studies compared against another copy, an unresolved V gene accounts for under half, and the cause of the remainder is not known. For V, J and clone size, that table is used; D and trimming come from the DNA. This sample is represented by around 170,000 clones; more than 75% of them were singletons. The ten largest clones add up to around 3% of the sample.

This specimen comes from a study of cytomegalovirus exposure and HLA in healthy donors (dated by TCRdb to about 2017). In the study overall: An earlier analysis of 550 to 700 of the donors reported 250 to 300 Gb of sequence data and 100 million to 130 million unique TCR beta sequences from about 179 million T cells. Approximately 330 gigabases of sequencing data and around 85 million unique TCR sequences made up an early release that covered roughly 670 HLA-typed donors. The genetic ancestry cluster associated with self-reported Caucasian donors included roughly 84% of the approximately 400 genotyped donors. The study aimed to test whether cataloging public T cell receptors could reveal signatures of past pathogen exposure. The study used immunosequencing to profile the T cell repertoires of several hundred subjects and linked those repertoires to cytomegalovirus serostatus. In addition to the first cohort of approximately 670 subjects, a separate validation cohort of 120 different subjects was used. The study combined high-throughput TCR immunosequencing, statistical association of individual TCRs with disease status, and machine learning to predict cytomegalovirus infection status. To study patterns of TCR occurrence, a later analysis re-analyzed previously published TCR beta repertoires from several hundred donors and added high-resolution HLA genotyping. Rather than using new phenotypic data, the later analysis identified candidate immune exposures from TCR beta sequences and from how often those sequences occurred across donors. To decide whether each TCR beta V gene segment behaved as functional or pseudogenic, an earlier analysis of approximately 590 of the donors relied on high-throughput TCR beta sequencing. Donor age, sex, ethnicity and CMV serostatus were compiled alongside the repertoire data. Genome-wide SNP genotypes for about three fifths of the roughly 700 donors were used in a later genetic analysis, which treated that subset as a discovery cohort. Every discovery cohort repertoire had been produced on one sequencing platform. HLA typing included class I and class II loci at four-digit resolution. The number of typed donors differed by locus: about 620-640 for A, B, C, DRB1 and DQB1; approximately 540 for DQA1; approximately 610 for DPA1; and roughly 470 for DPB1. A handful of DR-DQ haplotypes were treated as single units for association and clustering because of strong linkage in the cohort. Across 300 to 400 genotyped donors of the cohort, an average of approximately 220,000 unique TCR beta nucleotide sequences per donor were sequenced, and roughly 20% of those sequences were non-productive.

General conclusions and limits of the study: Linkage disequilibrium might explain the correlated functional status among segregating V segments, but an unknown experimental factor could not be ruled out. At a false discovery rate of 0.05, a later analysis linked 15,000 to 20,000 TCR beta sequences to specific HLA alleles. Strong co-occurrence of HLA alleles, especially DR and DQ, made assigning TCR associations to individual alleles difficult. A further reported finding was that TCR beta sequences accurately predicted the HLA-A and HLA-B alleles for most subjects in the first cohort. CMV serostatus was the only immune exposure information available for the cohort. In a later analysis, HLA-associated TCR beta chains were found to be more clonally expanded and to have lower generation probabilities than equally common non-associated chains. The classifier was reported to diagnose cytomegalovirus status with high specificity and sensitivity in both the original cohort and the validation cohort. An earlier analysis of several hundred of the donors showed that most TCR beta V segments appeared in productive rearrangements either about 87% or about 30% of the time, which broadly matched IMGT annotations. V-gene and J-gene trimming of TCR beta chains was associated with a missense DCLRE1C variant in a later genetic analysis, and the association was replicated in an independent cohort. The 87-base-pair reads could not distinguish some IMGT-functional V segments, including TRBV6-2 and TRBV6-3, so those segments were excluded. Compared with the roughly 600-donor mean, donors in an Asian-associated ancestry cluster had fewer N-insertions in productive TCRs, according to a later genetic analysis. The presence/absence analyses assumed that sequencing depth was roughly uniform across donors, and that assumption may not be true. The study listed approximately 150 TCR beta chains as associated with cytomegalovirus. Several of the top co-occurrence clusters appeared to be linked to parvovirus B19, influenza, CMV and Epstein-Barr virus, according to a later analysis. A cluster of highly shared sequence variants was judged likely to be a technical artifact of the sequencing pipeline. The authors suggested that the approach could potentially be extended to other disease states and immunological phenotypes. Approximately 18 rarely observed V segments, including chromosome 9 orphons, were excluded from the earlier analysis of about 500 of the donors because counts were too low. In vitro tests confirmed that three of the cytomegalovirus-associated TCR beta chains recognize cytomegalovirus antigens. According to a later analysis, most CMV-associated TCR beta chains appeared to be HLA-restricted, and the HLA associations seemed to be driven largely by CMV exposure. A later analysis found that TCR association rates varied across HLA loci, with DRB1 alleles showing the most associated TCRs and HLA-C alleles the fewest. Only TCR beta chains were sequenced in this cohort, and the absence of alpha or paired-chain data limited detectable features. Because some donors lacked HLA typing at each locus, the association tests relied only on the typed subset. Most TCR sequences were observed very rarely across donors, whereas some public TCRs were present in many individuals.

Source material: PBMCs. The source is a woman between 45 and 65 years old in good health and CMV-seropositive. The sequence joins TRBV6-5 to TRBJ2-7, and 9 junctional nucleotides match TRBD1. The sequenced DNA is TGTGCCAGCAATCCGGGACAGGGATACGAGCAGTACTTC. It translates to CASNPGQGYEQYF.